The next 27 T cell receptor beta chains were all read from a single sample in a study of human T cells and chemical hapten exposure. The time point is: patch test 3, about 24 weeks after DPC sensitization. As for treatment: therapeutic diphenylcyclopropenone sensitization with weekly scalp DPC. TCRdb reprocessed the RACE reads with MiXCR, giving one entry per CDR3 protein. The sample lists about 71,000 distinct CDR3 sequences; 11% were seen once. The sequences come from whole blood, collected in connection with sensitization to the hapten diphenylcyclopropenone (DPC). The origin of the receptors is a woman between 50 and 59 years old with alopecia areata. Some clones in this sample may be carry-over from other donors' samples.

This clonotype was found a few times. The chain combines TRBV7-9 with TRBJ2-3, with 7 bases fitting TRBD2. In germline, CDR1 is SEHNR, CDR2 FQNEAQ (reference sequence). The CDR3 covers 14 residues. Trimming cost V 4 bases and J 4 bases; bases outside gene matches: 5. The CDR3, as DNA: TGTGCCAGCAGCTCAGTAGCGGGTCCAGATACGCAGTATTTT. Its translation: CASSSVAGPDTQYF.

Ten or more counts support this clonotype. This chain connects TRBV18 to TRBJ1-5; the D is unclear. The CDR3 sequence is 16 residues long. Germline V gene sequence: CDR1 KGHSH, CDR2 LQKENI. V lost 1 base and J lost 4, with 14 bases in between. The CDR3 region is CASSPRNPLGNQPQHF. The DNA for the CDR3 is TGTGCCAGCTCACCACGGAACCCTTTAGGGAATCAGCCCCAGCATTTT.

This clonotype was seen a few times. The rearrangement joins TRBV5-1 to TRBJ1-1, with a possible D match to TRBD1 (5 bases). CDR3 size: 14 residues. V was pared by 0 bases and J by 7 bases, with 13 bases between. CDR1 is SGHRS, CDR2 YFSETQ, per germline. CDR3 sequence reads: CASSLGQGWDEAFF. The DNA of the CDR3 is TGCGCCAGCAGCTTGGGTCAGGGCTGGGATGAAGCTTTCTTT.

This clonotype was picked up many times. This chain connects TRBV12-3 or TRBV12-4 to TRBJ1-1, with D hard to call. Trimming took 6 bases from V and 0 from J, leaving 14 bases between them. CDR3 size: 15 residues. CDR3 bases: TGTGCCAGCAGAACACTCGGCAGTATGAACACTGAAGCTTTCTTT. Encoded protein: CASRTLGSMNTEAFF.

The chain links TRBV7-9 to TRBJ2-1, with TRBD1 identical over 7 bases. Germline V gene lookup returns CDR1 SEHNR and CDR2 FQNEAQ (reference sequence). V dropped 6 bases and J dropped 0; count of bases not matched to a gene: 8. The CDR3 has 16 residues. This chain's CDR3 is CASRATDRVSYNEQFF. For the CDR3, the DNA is TGTGCCAGCAGGGCAACCGACAGGGTCTCCTACAATGAGCAGTTCTTC.

Points on this clonotype: A much larger clone is a single base away; this may be a read error. The chain links TRBV7-2 to TRBJ1-1; D ambiguous. Trimming took off 5 bases at V and 4 bases at J, with 8 bases between the two ends. Germline lookup yields CDR1 SGHTA and CDR2 FQGNSA. The CDR3 covers 12 residues. CDR3 region: CASSIGSTEAFF. The CDR3 DNA is TGTGCCAGCAGCATAGGTAGCACTGAAGCTTTCTTT. The whole variable domain, filled in from reference TRBV7-2 and TRBJ1-1, reads GAGVSQSPSNKVTEKGKDVELRCDPISGHTALYWYRQSLGQGLEFLIYFQGNSAPDKSGLPSDRFSAERTGGSVSTLTIQRTQQEDSAVYLCASSIGSTEAFFGQGTRLTVV.

V usage is TRBV11-2 and J usage is TRBJ1-1; D is uncertain. Germline CDR1 and CDR2: SGHAT and FQNNGV. This CDR3 spans 15 amino acids. Trimming stripped 2 bases from V and 7 bases from J, with 17 bases between. CDR3 in amino acids: CASSLRGGGWSEAFF. CDR3 nucleotides: TGTGCCAGCAGCTTACGAGGTGGAGGTTGGAGTGAAGCTTTCTTT.

This clonotype came up a few times. The chain links TRBV6-1 to TRBJ2-1, with 8 bases identical to TRBD1. V gave up 8 bases and J gave up 3 bases; unmatched junction bases: 9. Germline-derived CDR1 and CDR2 are MNHNS and SASEGT. The CDR3 runs to 15 residues. CDR3 nucleotide sequence: TGTGCCAGCGGAGGGGTCAGGGGGCTCTACAATGAGCAGTTCTTC. The encoded protein is CASGGVRGLYNEQFF.

The CDR3: CASSTQPSGANVLTF. Here the CDR3 DNA reads TGTGCCAGCAGCACGCAGCCCTCTGGGGCCAACGTCCTGACTTTC. The chain joins TRBV6-1 to TRBJ2-6; no reliable D call. The CDR3 runs to 15 residues. CDR1 is MNHNS and CDR2 is SASEGT in the germline V gene. Trimming took 6 bases from V and 0 from J, leaving 9 bases between them.

This clonotype was counted at least ten times. V and J are TRBV7-9 and TRBJ2-6, with a weak D call TRBD1 (6 bases). Germline V lookup: CDR1 SEHNR, CDR2 FQNEAQ (reference sequence). The CDR3 sequence is 18 residues long. V was clipped by 3 bases and J by 0 bases, with 15 bases between them. The CDR3 region has the DNA TGTGCCAGCAGCTTGGGACACCTCTTCCTCTCTGGGGCCAACGTCCTGACTTTC. Translation: CASSLGHLFLSGANVLTF.

The chain joins TRBV6-6 to TRBJ1-6; the D is unclear. Germline V gene lookup returns CDR1 MNHNY and CDR2 SVGAGI (reference sequence). The CDR3 is 14 amino acids. V shed 4 bases and J shed 11 bases, with 15 bases lying between them. The CDR3 nucleotides are TGTGCCAGCAGTTTGAACTCCGGGATGGCACCCCTCCACTTT. It codes for CASSLNSGMAPLHF.

This clonotype was observed at least ten times. This CDR3 reads CASSLLQGAQPQHF. The CDR3 bases are TGTGCCAGCAGTTTACTACAGGGGGCTCAGCCCCAGCATTTT. V is TRBV6-5 and J is TRBJ1-5, with 9 bases matching TRBD1. The J segment lost 6 bases and the V segment lost 4 bases, leaving 4 bases of the junction unmatched. The CDR3 has 14 amino acids. Looked up from germline, CDR1 is MNHEY and CDR2 is SVGAGI.

This clonotype occurred many times. V and J are TRBV10-1 and TRBJ1-5; D might be TRBD1 (6 bases). Trimming took off 0 bases at V and 6 bases at J, with 9 bases between the two ends. Germline V lookup: CDR1 WNHNN, CDR2 SYGVQD (reference sequence). This CDR3 is 14 amino acids long. Here the CDR3 DNA reads TGCGCCAGCAGTGAGTCCGGGGGCGGTCAGCCCCAGCATTTT. Translation: CASSESGGGQPQHF.

V is TRBV5-1 and J is TRBJ1-5; D unclear. Germline V lookup: CDR1 SGHRS, CDR2 YFSETQ. Trimming removed 4 bases at V and 5 bases at J, with 19 bases between. The CDR3 runs 16 residues. For the CDR3, the DNA is TGCGCCAGCAGCGCGGAGGTAGTAGGGCTGTATCAGCCCCAGCATTTT. Its protein is CASSAEVVGLYQPQHF.

This clonotype was recorded a few times. The chain carries TRBV7-2 and TRBJ2-2, with D possibly matching TRBD1 (6 bases). The V gene lost 10 bases and the J gene lost 1 base, with 13 bases spanning the gap. This CDR3 is 14 amino acids long. Germline CDR1 reads SGHTA; CDR2 reads FQGNSA. CDR3 residues: CATAGELNTGELFF. The CDR3 nucleotides read TGTGCCACGGCAGGGGAACTGAACACCGGGGAGCTGTTTTTT. Full variable domain (missing parts from reference TRBV7-2 and TRBJ2-2): GAGVSQSPSNKVTEKGKDVELRCDPISGHTALYWYRQSLGQGLEFLIYFQGNSAPDKSGLPSDRFSAERTGGSVSTLTIQRTQQEDSAVYLCATAGELNTGELFFGEGSRLTVL.

This clonotype has only a few counts. The V gene is TRBV7-2, the J gene TRBJ2-3, with 9 bases aligning to TRBD2. This CDR3 is 16 amino acids long. CDR1 is SGHTA and CDR2 is FQGNSA in the germline V gene. With 2 bases clipped from V and 2 bases from J, the junction kept 5 bases outside the gene matches. CDR3 sequence reads: CASSLLAGPPTDTQYF. In DNA form, the CDR3 reads TGTGCCAGCAGCTTACTAGCGGGACCCCCCACAGATACGCAGTATTTT.

V usage is TRBV6-2 or TRBV6-3 and J usage is TRBJ1-5, with 10 bases identical to TRBD1. This CDR3 comprises 17 residues. CDR1 is MNHEY and CDR2 is SVGEGT in the germline V gene. With 4 bases clipped from V and 5 bases from J, the junction kept 11 bases outside the gene matches. The CDR3 nucleotides are TGTGCCAGCAGTTTCCGCTCGGGACAGGGGCCCCATCAGCCCCAGCATTTT. As protein: CASSFRSGQGPHQPQHF.

This clonotype was detected ten times or more. This rearrangement joins TRBV18 to TRBJ1-5; TRBD1 is a possible D gene (5 bases). CDR1 and CDR2 (germline): KGHSH, LQKENI. This CDR3 region has 14 residues. Trimming took off 2 bases at V and 4 bases at J, with 9 bases between the two ends. The CDR3 DNA is TGTGCCAGCTCACCAGGGGCGGGGAATCAGCCCCAGCATTTT. Translation: CASSPGAGNQPQHF.

This clonotype was seen many times. The chain has TRBV5-1 and TRBJ2-7; D call uncertain. CDR1 and CDR2 from the germline V gene are SGHRS and YFSETQ. V lost 0 bases and J 3 bases, leaving 13 bases between the germline ends. The CDR3 loop spans 15 amino acids. The CDR3 nucleotides read TGCGCCAGCAGCTTGGCCACCCCAGGATACTACGAGCAGTACTTC. Translated: CASSLATPGYYEQYF.

There are many counts of this clonotype. V is TRBV20-1 and J is TRBJ2-5; 10 bases align to TRBD2. Germline values: CDR1 DFQATT, CDR2 SNEGSKA (reference sequence). The CDR3 is 16 residues long. V was pared by 0 bases and J by 5 bases, with 9 bases of the junction left unmatched. This chain's CDR3 is CSARDLGAGGPETQYF. CDR3 coding DNA: TGCAGTGCTAGAGATCTCGGAGCGGGGGGGCCGGAGACCCAGTACTTC.

This clonotype was detected only a few times. The chain employs TRBV7-9 and TRBJ2-1, with D unresolved. V gave up 6 bases and J gave up 8 bases, with 5 bases separating them. Germline CDR1 reads SEHNR; CDR2 reads FQNEAQ (reference sequence). The CDR3 is 10 amino acids. This CDR3 reads CASSWDEQFF. CDR3 in DNA: TGTGCCAGCAGTTGGGATGAGCAGTTCTTC. Full variable domain (outside the CDR3, taken from reference TRBV7-9 and TRBJ2-1): DTGVSQNPRHKITKRGQNVTFRCDPISEHNRLYWYRQTLGQGPEFLTYFQNEAQLEKSRLLSDRFSAERPKGSFSTLEIQRTEQGDSAMYLCASSWDEQFFGPGTRLTVL.

This clonotype showed up just a few times. The rearrangement uses TRBV3-1 and TRBJ1-4; D remains unclear. Trimming left V 6 bases short and J 0 bases short, with 8 bases between. This CDR3 region has 14 residues. Looked up from germline, CDR1 is LGHDT and CDR2 is YNNKEL (reference sequence). The CDR3 coding sequence is TGTGCCAGCAGGCCCTACCCAACTAATGAAAAACTGTTTTTT. It encodes CASRPYPTNEKLFF.

This rearrangement joins TRBV21-1 to TRBJ2-3; the D segment call TRBD2 is taken from the table without a DNA check. TRBV21-1 has pseudogene status. This CDR3 is built from 15 residues. The CDR3 region has the DNA TGTGCCAGCAGTCTAGGGAGACTTAGCACAGATACGCAGTATTTT. Its translation: CASSLGRLSTDTQYF.

The chain has TRBV7-2 and TRBJ2-3, with unresolved D. The CDR3 runs to 14 residues. V dropped 4 bases and J dropped 0 bases, with 8 bases sitting between them. Germline V gene lookup returns CDR1 SGHTA and CDR2 FQGNSA. CDR3 DNA: TGTGCCAGCAGCTCCCCCCTTAGCACAGATACGCAGTATTTT. Its translation: CASSSPLSTDTQYF.

The rearrangement uses TRBV5-1 and TRBJ2-2; D is perhaps TRBD2 (6 bases). Trimming left V 1 base short and J 2 bases short, with 12 bases between. The CDR3 sequence is 16 residues long. Germline CDR1 reads SGHRS; CDR2 reads YFSETQ. The CDR3 coding sequence is TGCGCCAGCAGCTTGTGGGACTTCCTAAACACCGGGGAGCTGTTTTTT. Translation gives CASSLWDFLNTGELFF.

There are many counts of this clonotype. The chain employs TRBV11-2 and TRBJ2-5; 10 bases align to TRBD2. The CDR3 is 17 amino acids. The germline CDR1 and CDR2 sequences are SGHAT and FQNNGV. With V trimmed by 4 bases and J by 3 bases, 11 bases remained unmatched. The CDR3: CASSSHALAGTKETQYF. CDR3 nucleotide sequence: TGTGCCAGCAGCTCCCACGCACTAGCGGGGACCAAAGAGACCCAGTACTTC.

This clonotype was seen repeatedly, ten times or more. As DNA, the CDR3 is TGTGCCAGCAGTCCCCGGGGTTCGAACACTGAAGCTTTCTTT. This codes for CASSPRGSNTEAFF. The chain links TRBV6-6 to TRBJ1-1; the D is unclear. There are 14 residues in the CDR3. Per germline, CDR1 MNHNY and CDR2 SVGAGI (reference sequence). The V and J ends lost 5 bases and 1 base respectively, with 11 bases between them.